A selection of T cell receptor beta chains follows, all from one sample in a study of post-analysis software for immune sequencing data. TCRdb independently ran MiXCR on the PCR reads; one entry per CDR3 protein. Of around 440,000 distinct CDR3 sequences in the sample, approximately 45% were seen once. Sequenced sample: blood. All receptors come from a girl between 5 and 17 years old with multiple sclerosis. Each CDR3 is given with its conserved first and last residue. A D gene is named only where the DNA matches it firmly. Where a row states a size, it is once, few, many or the class of an expanded clone; other rows omit it.

j_call	clone_size	v_call	d_call	cdr3_aa	cdr3_nt
TRBJ2-7	once	TRBV5-6	.	CASTFGRNYEQYF	TGTGCCAGCACCTTTGGACGGAACTACGAGCAGTACTTC
TRBJ2-1	few	TRBV7-2	.	CASSLGKEQFF	TGTGCCAGCAGCTTAGGGAAGGAGCAGTTCTTC
TRBJ2-5	once	TRBV7-2	TRBD2	CASSLAGLAGLNGQYF	TGTGCCAGCAGCCTTGCGGGACTAGCGGGACTCAACGGGCAGTACTTC
TRBJ1-5	few	TRBV7-2	.	CASSLWGTDNQPQHF	TGTGCCAGCAGCTTATGGGGGACGGACAATCAGCCCCAGCATTTT
TRBJ2-1	.	TRBV12-3/TRBV12-4	.	CASLKRAPGRQFF	TGTGCCAGCCTTAAGAGGGCCCCCGGCAGGCAGTTCTTC
TRBJ2-7	once	TRBV18	.	CANSPGIYEQYF	TGTGCCAACTCACCGGGTATCTACGAGCAGTACTTC
TRBJ1-1	.	TRBV20-1	.	CSARYRDTEAFF	TGCAGTGCTAGGTACCGGGACACTGAAGCTTTCTTT
TRBJ2-7	.	TRBV7-9	TRBD2	CASSPIGLAGAYEQYF	TGTGCCAGCAGCCCAATCGGACTAGCGGGGGCCTACGAGCAGTACTTC
TRBJ2-1	.	TRBV7-8	.	CAGSPGPNEQFF	TGTGCCGGCAGCCCTGGTCCCAATGAGCAGTTCTTC
TRBJ2-7	few	TRBV5-1	.	CASSLSSSSEQYF	TGCGCCAGCAGCTTGTCGAGCTCGTCCGAGCAGTACTTC
TRBJ1-5	few	TRBV7-2	TRBD1	CASSPRGQGIHSNQPQHF	TGTGCCAGCAGCCCTAGGGGACAGGGTATACATAGCAATCAGCCCCAGCATTTT
TRBJ2-7	.	TRBV5-6	.	CASSLGARPGEQYF	TGTGCCAGCAGCTTGGGGGCGCGACCGGGGGAGCAGTACTTC
TRBJ2-7	few	TRBV20-1	TRBD2	CSVTSGSFYEQYF	TGCAGTGTTACTAGCGGGAGTTTCTACGAGCAGTACTTC
TRBJ2-2	.	TRBV4-3	.	CASSPFSAGGKLFF	TGCGCCAGCAGCCCCTTCAGCGCCGGCGGGAAGCTGTTTTTT
TRBJ2-7	.	TRBV6-6	TRBD2	CASSSLREGWSYNEQYF	TGTGCCAGCAGTTCTTTGCGGGAGGGTTGGTCCTACAATGAGCAGTACTTC
TRBJ2-3	.	TRBV2	.	CASIGLEGTDTQYF	TGTGCCAGCATAGGTCTAGAAGGGACAGATACGCAGTATTTT
TRBJ2-7	.	TRBV20-1	TRBD2	CSARLAGAPYEQYF	TGCAGTGCTAGACTTGCGGGAGCCCCCTACGAGCAGTACTTC
TRBJ2-7	few	TRBV20-1	.	CSARDAGTPSYEQYF	TGCAGTGCTAGAGACGCCGGGACACCCTCCTACGAGCAGTACTTC
TRBJ2-1	.	TRBV7-2	.	CASSLRPASYNEQFF	TGTGCCAGCAGCCTGAGGCCAGCTTCCTACAATGAGCAGTTCTTC
TRBJ2-3	.	TRBV3-1	TRBD2	CASSPWTSGASSTDTQYF	TGTGCCAGCAGCCCATGGACTAGCGGGGCTTCTAGCACAGATACGCAGTATTTT